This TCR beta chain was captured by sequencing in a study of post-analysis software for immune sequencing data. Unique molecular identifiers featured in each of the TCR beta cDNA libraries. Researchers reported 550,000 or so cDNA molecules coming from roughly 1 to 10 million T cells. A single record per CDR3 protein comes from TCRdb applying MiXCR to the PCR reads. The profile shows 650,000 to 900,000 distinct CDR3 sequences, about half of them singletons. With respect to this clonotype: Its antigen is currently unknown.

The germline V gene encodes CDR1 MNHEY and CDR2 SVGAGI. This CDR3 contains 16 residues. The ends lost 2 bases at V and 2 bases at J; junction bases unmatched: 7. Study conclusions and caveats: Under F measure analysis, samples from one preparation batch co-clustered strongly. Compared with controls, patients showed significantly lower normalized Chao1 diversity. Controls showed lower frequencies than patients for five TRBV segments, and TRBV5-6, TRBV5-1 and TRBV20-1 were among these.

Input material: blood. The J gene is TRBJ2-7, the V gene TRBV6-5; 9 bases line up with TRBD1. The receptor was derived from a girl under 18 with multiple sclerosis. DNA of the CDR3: TGTGCCAGCAGTTACCGAAGACAGGGGGGACCCTACGAGCAGTACTTC. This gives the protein CASSYRRQGGPYEQYF.